This T cell receptor (beta chain) originates from a study of cytomegalovirus exposure and HLA in healthy donors (dated by TCRdb to the late 2010s). In the study overall: An earlier analysis of some 500 of the donors reported approximately 270 Gb of sequence data and some 100 million unique TCR beta sequences from some 180 million T cells. Because of strong linkage in the cohort, roughly five DR-DQ haplotypes were treated as single units for association and clustering. Of the roughly 400 genotyped donors, 81% fell in the genetic ancestry cluster associated with self-reported Caucasian donors. Roughly 300 gigabases of sequencing data and 70 million to 85 million unique TCR sequences were included in an early release covering several hundred HLA-typed donors. On average, around 230,000 unique TCR beta nucleotide sequences were sequenced per donor among 398 genotyped donors of the cohort, with about 19% of those sequences being non-productive. A separate validation cohort of roughly 130 different subjects was used in addition to the roughly 640-subject first cohort. Both class I and class II loci were covered by HLA typing, at four-digit resolution. High-throughput TCR immunosequencing, statistical association of individual TCRs with disease status, and machine learning were combined to predict cytomegalovirus infection status. The study profiled the T cell repertoires of approximately 700 subjects by immunosequencing and related them to cytomegalovirus serostatus. Donor age, sex, ethnicity and CMV serostatus were compiled together with the repertoire data. In an earlier analysis of 587 of the donors, high-throughput TCR beta sequencing was used to judge whether each TCR beta V gene segment behaved as functional or pseudogenic. Rather than drawing on any new phenotypic data, the later analysis identified candidate immune exposures from TCR beta sequences and the way those sequences occurred across donors. Every repertoire in the discovery cohort had been generated on one and the same sequencing platform. A later analysis re-examined previously published TCR beta repertoires from 600 to 700 donors and added high-resolution HLA genotyping to investigate patterns of TCR occurrence. The study was designed to test whether signatures of past pathogen exposure could be identified by cataloging public T cell receptors. In a later genetic analysis, genome-wide SNP genotypes for about three fifths of the 666 donors were used, and that subset was treated as a discovery cohort. The number of donors typed differed by locus, with 629-630 for A, B, C, DRB1 and DQB1, around 520 for DQA1, about 610 for DPA1, and some 440 for DPB1.

Study-wide conclusions, independent of this receptor: A later analysis associated 15,000 to 20,000 TCR beta sequences with specific HLA alleles at a false discovery rate of 0.05. In vitro tests confirmed that a few of the cytomegalovirus-associated TCR beta chains recognize cytomegalovirus antigens. The 87-base-pair reads could not distinguish some IMGT-functional V segments, including TRBV6-2 and TRBV6-3, so those segments were excluded. A cluster of highly shared sequence variants was judged likely to be a technical artifact of the sequencing pipeline. The classifier was reported to diagnose cytomegalovirus status with high specificity and sensitivity in both the original cohort and the validation cohort. HLA typing was unavailable for some donors at each locus, so association tests used only the typed subset. In an earlier analysis of more than 500 of the donors, most TCR beta V segments appeared in productive rearrangements about 90% or about 30% of the time, broadly matching IMGT annotations. According to the authors, the approach could potentially be generalized to other disease states and immunological phenotypes. A later analysis reported that several top co-occurrence clusters appeared linked to parvovirus B19, influenza, CMV and Epstein-Barr virus. In this cohort, only TCR beta chains were sequenced, and detectable features were limited by the absence of alpha or paired-chain data. CMV serostatus was the only immune exposure information available for the cohort. A further reported finding was that TCR beta sequences accurately predicted the HLA-A and HLA-B alleles for most subjects in the first cohort. Most TCR sequences were seen in very few donors, while some public TCRs were found in many individuals. In the study, approximately 160 TCR beta chains were listed as associated with cytomegalovirus. In a later analysis, TCR association rates were found to vary across HLA loci, with the most associated TCRs seen for DRB1 alleles and the fewest for HLA-C alleles. An association between a missense DCLRE1C variant and V-gene and J-gene trimming of TCR beta chains was found in a later genetic analysis and replicated in an independent cohort. The presence/absence analyses assumed that sequencing depth was roughly uniform across donors, and that assumption may not be true. According to a later genetic analysis, donors in an Asian-associated ancestry cluster had fewer N-insertions in productive TCRs than the approximately 650-donor mean. Correlated functional status among segregating V segments might be attributable to linkage disequilibrium, but an unknown experimental factor could not be ruled out. Compared with equally common non-associated chains, HLA-associated TCR beta chains in a later analysis were more clonally expanded and had lower generation probabilities. A later analysis found that most CMV-associated TCR beta chains appeared HLA-restricted, with HLA associations seemingly driven largely by CMV exposure. When HLA alleles, especially DR and DQ, strongly co-occurred, attributing TCR associations to individual alleles was difficult. Because counts were too low, about 15 rarely observed V segments, including chromosome 9 orphons, were left out of the earlier analysis of over 550 of the donors.

The sample holds a few counts of this clone. Its antigen is currently not known. No qualities accompany the bases; no much larger clone lies one base away. The cohort was made up of hundreds of healthy bone marrow donors. All cohort members were sampled while nominally healthy, although unrecorded immune exposures were likely present. The donor was CMV seronegative and belonged to the group of over 300 seronegative cohort members. Each donor provided a peripheral blood sample, and peripheral blood mononuclear cells were used for TCR beta sequencing. The Qiagen DNeasy Blood Extraction Kit was used to extract genomic DNA from the blood cell samples. V is pared back by 2 bases and J by 0 bases, with 5 bases lying between the germline termini. Sequences SNHLY (CDR1) and FYNNEI (CDR2) are obtained from the germline V gene. Including cysteine and phenylalanine, the CDR3 has 15 amino acids. Here the CDR3 DNA is all that survives: 45 bases in frame from base 1.

The library was made by the immunoSEQ multiplex PCR assay. For the multiplex PCR, a mixture combining 60 forward primers for TCR Vbeta segments and 13 reverse primers for TCR Jbeta segments was used. The CDR3 region of rearranged TCR beta genes was amplified from genomic DNA by a multiplex PCR assay. The amplified TCR beta libraries were sequenced on the Illumina HiSeq System as 87-base-pair reads. The study's own analysis went as follows. A later analysis counted approximately 84 million unique TCR beta chains across the 550 to 700 repertoires, and 10 million to 11 million of these chains were shared by at least two donors. Raw reads were error-corrected and collapsed into unique sequences by a nearest-neighbor algorithm in which closely related sequences were merged to remove PCR and sequencing errors. Alignment of CDR3 sequences to IMGT reference sequences was used to assign V, D and J gene segments. Each retained sequence needed at least a six-nucleotide match to both a V gene segment and a J gene segment. A rearrangement was called productive if the CDR3 had no stop codons and remained in frame with V and J, and every other rearrangement was called non-productive. CDR3 was defined according to IMGT convention as the region running from the second conserved V-encoded cysteine to the conserved J-encoded phenylalanine. The earlier analysis of about 570 of the donors excluded any sequence lacking an unambiguous match to a single V gene segment. An earlier analysis of 500 to 600 of the donors classified V segments as functional when productive rearrangements were above 56.7% and as segregating when the standard deviation between donors was above 5%. A statistical classification framework was developed to diagnose cytomegalovirus status using the catalog of TCR beta chain sequences. A later analysis assigned V and J genes by comparing TCR nucleotide sequences with IMGT/GENE-DB human TR gene sequences. The TCRdist pipeline was used in a later analysis to assign CDR3 sequences and most-parsimonious VDJ recombination scenarios. In a later analysis, each TCR beta chain was defined by its CDR3 amino acid sequence together with its V-gene family, and reads lacking a unique V-gene family were excluded. To address suspected cross-contamination and a sequencing artifact, a later analysis removed several hundred highly shared, low-generation-probability nucleotide sequences. A later analysis calculated a clonal expansion index for each public chain from normalized within-repertoire ranks of inferred template counts. In a later analysis, generation probabilities were computed using a VDJ recombination model fitted to out-of-frame rearrangements, and the results were checked against IGoR. A later analysis scored TCR-TCR, TCR-HLA and TCR-CMV co-occurrence with hypergeometric tests, applying a repertoire-size bias correction to TCR pairs. To estimate false discovery rates, a later analysis permuted the HLA or CMV assignments 20 times. In a later analysis, co-occurring TCRs were grouped using DBSCAN, with TCRdist sequence similarity added in when clustering inside HLA-allele-positive subsets. Repertoires with fewer than 30,000 or more than 120,000 public chains, plus five repertoires with anomalous nucleotide sharing, were excluded from co-occurrence clustering. TCRdb limited this immuneACCESS table to in-frame rearrangements with V and J called. A share of clones is missing; checked studies link under half to unresolved V genes, and the rest is unexplained. The V and J calls and the clone size are those of that table, but D and trimming were determined from the DNA. The sample table shows roughly 130,000 clones, and about 83% are seen once. The ten biggest clones cover about 1.2% of the sample.

Source material: PBMCs. The chain links TRBV2 with TRBJ2-6; the D gene identity is not certain. This TCR came from a girl aged 2-9 years in good health and CMV-seronegative. The CDR3 has the sequence CASSEQVSGANVLTF. Read as DNA, the sequence is TGTGCCAGCAGTGAACAGGTCTCTGGGGCCAACGTCCTGACTTTC.